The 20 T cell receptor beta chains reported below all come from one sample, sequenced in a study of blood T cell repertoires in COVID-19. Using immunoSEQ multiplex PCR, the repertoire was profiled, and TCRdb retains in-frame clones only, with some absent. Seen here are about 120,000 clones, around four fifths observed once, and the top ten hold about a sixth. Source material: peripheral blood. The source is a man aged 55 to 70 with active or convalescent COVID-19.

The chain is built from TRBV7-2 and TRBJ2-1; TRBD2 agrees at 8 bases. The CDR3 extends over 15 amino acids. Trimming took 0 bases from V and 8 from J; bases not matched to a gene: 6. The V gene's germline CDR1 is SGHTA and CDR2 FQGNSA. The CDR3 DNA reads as TGTGCCAGCAGCTTAGCGAGCGGGAGTCAGTATGAGCAGTTCTTC. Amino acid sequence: CASSLASGSQYEQFF.

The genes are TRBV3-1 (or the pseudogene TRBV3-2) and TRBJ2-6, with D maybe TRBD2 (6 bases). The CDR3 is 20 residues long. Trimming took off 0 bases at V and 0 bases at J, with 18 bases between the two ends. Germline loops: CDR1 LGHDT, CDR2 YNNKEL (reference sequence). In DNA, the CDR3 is TGTGCCAGCAGCCAAGAGTACGTCGGGAGTAAAAACTCTGGGGCCAACGTCCTGACTTTC. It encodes CASSQEYVGSKNSGANVLTF.

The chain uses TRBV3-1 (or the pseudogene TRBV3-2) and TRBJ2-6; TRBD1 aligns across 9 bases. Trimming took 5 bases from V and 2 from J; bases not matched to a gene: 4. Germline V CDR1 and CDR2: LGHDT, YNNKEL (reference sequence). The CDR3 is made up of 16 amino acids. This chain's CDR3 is CASSLRTGAGANVLTF. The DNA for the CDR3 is TGTGCCAGCAGCTTACGGACAGGGGCTGGGGCCAACGTCCTGACTTTC.

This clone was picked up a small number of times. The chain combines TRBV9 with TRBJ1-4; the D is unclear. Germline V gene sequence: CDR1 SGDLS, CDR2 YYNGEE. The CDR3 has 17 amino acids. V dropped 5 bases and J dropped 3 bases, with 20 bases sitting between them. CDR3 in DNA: TGTGCCAGCAGTCCGGGGAACCTCCTCCTGGCTAATGAAAAACTGTTTTTT. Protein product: CASSPGNLLLANEKLFF.

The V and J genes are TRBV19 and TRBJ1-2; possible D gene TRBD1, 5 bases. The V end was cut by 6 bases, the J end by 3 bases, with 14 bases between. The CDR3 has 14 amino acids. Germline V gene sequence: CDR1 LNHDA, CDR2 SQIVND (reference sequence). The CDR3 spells CASRTGGADYGYTF. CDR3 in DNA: TGTGCCAGTAGGACGGGAGGGGCTGACTATGGCTACACCTTC.

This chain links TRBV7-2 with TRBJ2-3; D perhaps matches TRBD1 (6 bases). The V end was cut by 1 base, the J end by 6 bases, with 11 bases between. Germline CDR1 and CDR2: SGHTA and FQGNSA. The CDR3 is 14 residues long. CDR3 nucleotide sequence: TGTGCCAGCAGCTTAGTCAGGGGTGGCGATACGCAGTATTTT. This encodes CASSLVRGGDTQYF.

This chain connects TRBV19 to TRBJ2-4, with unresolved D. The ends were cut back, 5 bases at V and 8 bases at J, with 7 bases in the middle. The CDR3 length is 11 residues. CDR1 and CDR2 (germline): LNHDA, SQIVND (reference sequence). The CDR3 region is CASSYLDIQYF. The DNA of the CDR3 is TGTGCCAGTAGTTACCTAGACATTCAGTACTTC.

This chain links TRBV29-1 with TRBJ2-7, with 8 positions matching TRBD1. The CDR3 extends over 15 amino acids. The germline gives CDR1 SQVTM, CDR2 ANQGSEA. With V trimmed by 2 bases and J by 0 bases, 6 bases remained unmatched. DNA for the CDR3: TGCAGCGTTGAACGACAGGGGCCGAGCTCCTACGAGCAGTACTTC. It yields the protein CSVERQGPSSYEQYF.

The CDR3 coding sequence is TGTGCCAGCAGGTTGCCAGGGCCCCAGCATTTT. Translated, it gives CASRLPGPQHF. The rearrangement joins TRBV28 to TRBJ1-5; D ambiguous. Germline V gene data show CDR1 as MDHEN and CDR2 as SYDVKM. CDR3 length: 11 residues. Trimming shortened V by 6 bases and J by 9 bases, and 9 bases separated the two germline ends.

CDR3 DNA sequence: TGCAGCGTTGAGGGCCTCTCCTACGAGCAGTACTTC. Residues: CSVEGLSYEQYF. The chain uses TRBV29-1 and TRBJ2-7; D not certain. The CDR3 totals 12 residues. Germline V gene lookup returns CDR1 SQVTM and CDR2 ANQGSEA. V was shortened by 3 bases and J by 0 bases, with 6 bases between the two germline ends.

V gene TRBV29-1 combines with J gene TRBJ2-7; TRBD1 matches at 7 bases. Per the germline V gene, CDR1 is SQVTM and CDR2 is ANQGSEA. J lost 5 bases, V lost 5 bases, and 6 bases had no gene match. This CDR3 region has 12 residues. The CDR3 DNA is TGCAGCGTTCGGACAGGTCGGGACGAGCAGTACTTC. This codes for CSVRTGRDEQYF.

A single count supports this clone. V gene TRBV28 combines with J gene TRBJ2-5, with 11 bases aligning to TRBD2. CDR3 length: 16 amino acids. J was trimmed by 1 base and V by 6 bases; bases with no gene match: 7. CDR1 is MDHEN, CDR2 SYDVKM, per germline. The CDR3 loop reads CASRIGLAGGQETQYF. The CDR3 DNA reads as TGTGCCAGCAGAATTGGGCTAGCGGGAGGCCAAGAGACCCAGTACTTC. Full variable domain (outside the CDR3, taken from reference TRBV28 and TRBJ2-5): DVKVTQSSRYLVKRTGEKVFLECVQDMDHENMFWYRQDPGLGLRLIYFSYDVKMKEKGDIPEGYSVSREKKERFSLILESASTNQTSMYLCASRIGLAGGQETQYFGPGTRLLVL.

The CDR3 loop reads CASSRGQETQYF. The CDR3 DNA sequence: TGTGCCAGCAGCCGGGGCCAAGAGACCCAGTACTTC. J is TRBJ2-5 and V is TRBV7-6; D is perhaps TRBD2 (5 bases). Germline CDR1 is SGHVS and CDR2 is FNYEAQ. V was clipped by 5 bases and J by 1 base, with 5 bases between them. The CDR3 totals 12 residues.

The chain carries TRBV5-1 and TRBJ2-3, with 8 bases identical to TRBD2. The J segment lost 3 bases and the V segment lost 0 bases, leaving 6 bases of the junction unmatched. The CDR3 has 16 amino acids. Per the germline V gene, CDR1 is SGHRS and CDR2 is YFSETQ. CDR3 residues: CASSLALAVGTDTQYF. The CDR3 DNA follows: TGCGCCAGCAGCTTGGCACTAGCGGTGGGGACAGATACGCAGTATTTT. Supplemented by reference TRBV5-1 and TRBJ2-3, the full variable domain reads KAGVTQTPRYLIKTRGQQVTLSCSPISGHRSVSWYQQTPGQGLQFLFEYFSETQRNKGNFPGRFSGRQFSNSRSEMNVSTLELGDSALYLCASSLALAVGTDTQYFGPGTRLTVL.

The CDR3 DNA follows: TGTGCCAGCAGCTTCACAGGGGAAAACACCGGGGAGCTGTTTTTT. This gives the protein CASSFTGENTGELFF. The V call is TRBV7-6, the J call TRBJ2-2; TRBD1 matches 7 bases. The germline CDR1 and CDR2 sequences are SGHVS and FNYEAQ. This CDR3 contains 15 residues. Trimming removed 3 bases from V and 2 bases from J; junction bases left unmatched: 3.

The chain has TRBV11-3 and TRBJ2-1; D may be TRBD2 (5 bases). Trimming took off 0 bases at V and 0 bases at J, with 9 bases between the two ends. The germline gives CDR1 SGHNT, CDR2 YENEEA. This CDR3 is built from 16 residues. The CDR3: CASSLDRGVSYNEQFF. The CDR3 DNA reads TGTGCCAGCAGCTTAGATCGGGGAGTCTCCTACAATGAGCAGTTCTTC.

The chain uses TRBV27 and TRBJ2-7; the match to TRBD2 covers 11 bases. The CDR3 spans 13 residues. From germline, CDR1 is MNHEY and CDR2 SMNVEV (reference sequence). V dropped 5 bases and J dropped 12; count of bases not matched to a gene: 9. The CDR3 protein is CASSTLAGVVPYF. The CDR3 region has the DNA TGTGCCAGCAGTACACTAGCGGGAGTGGTTCCGTACTTC.

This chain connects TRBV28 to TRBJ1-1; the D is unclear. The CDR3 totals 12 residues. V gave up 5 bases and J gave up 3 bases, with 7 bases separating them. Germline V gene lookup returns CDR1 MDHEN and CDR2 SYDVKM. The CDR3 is CASSARYTEAFF. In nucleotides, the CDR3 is TGTGCCAGCAGTGCCAGATACACTGAAGCTTTCTTT. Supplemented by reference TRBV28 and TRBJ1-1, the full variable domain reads DVKVTQSSRYLVKRTGEKVFLECVQDMDHENMFWYRQDPGLGLRLIYFSYDVKMKEKGDIPEGYSVSREKKERFSLILESASTNQTSMYLCASSARYTEAFFGQGTRLTVV.

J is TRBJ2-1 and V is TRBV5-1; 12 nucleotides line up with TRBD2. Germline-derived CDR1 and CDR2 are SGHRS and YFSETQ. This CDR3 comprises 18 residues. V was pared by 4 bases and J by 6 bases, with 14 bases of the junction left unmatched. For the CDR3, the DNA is TGCGCCAGCAGCCTAGGTCTAGCGGGAGGGCCGGGGGTCAATGAGCAGTTCTTC. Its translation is CASSLGLAGGPGVNEQFF. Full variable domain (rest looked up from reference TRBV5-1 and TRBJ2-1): KAGVTQTPRYLIKTRGQQVTLSCSPISGHRSVSWYQQTPGQGLQFLFEYFSETQRNKGNFPGRFSGRQFSNSRSEMNVSTLELGDSALYLCASSLGLAGGPGVNEQFFGPGTRLTVL.

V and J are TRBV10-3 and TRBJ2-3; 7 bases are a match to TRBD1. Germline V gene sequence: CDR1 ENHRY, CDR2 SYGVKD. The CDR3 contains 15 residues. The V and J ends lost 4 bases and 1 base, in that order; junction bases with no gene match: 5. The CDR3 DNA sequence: TGTGCCATCAGTGCGACAGGGCAAGGCACAGATACGCAGTATTTT. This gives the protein CAISATGQGTDTQYF.